Following are 15 T cell receptor beta chains from one sample sequenced in a study of T cells after yellow fever vaccination. TCRdb passed the 5' RACE reads through MiXCR, listing each CDR3 protein once. This sample has more than 450,000 distinct CDR3 sequences; 21% occur once, and the top ten carry less than 20%. Sequencing was performed on PBMCs, taken 21 days after the first yellow fever vaccination. These receptors came from a man aged 18 to 29 who received the YFV17D yellow fever vaccine.

This clonotype was observed a handful of times. This chain joins TRBV20-1 and TRBJ1-1, with 7 positions matching TRBD1. The CDR3 extends over 12 amino acids. Unmatched junction bases numbered 2, after V lost 6 bases and J lost 1 base. CDR1 DFQATT and CDR2 SNEGSKA come from the germline V gene (reference sequence). The CDR3 nucleotides read TGCAGTGCCGACAGGGCGAACACTGAAGCTTTCTTT. This encodes CSADRANTEAFF.

This clonotype has ten or more counts. V is TRBV28 and J is TRBJ2-2, with D unresolved. This CDR3 has 13 amino acids. Germline CDR1 is MDHEN and CDR2 is SYDVKM. Trimming took off 4 bases at V and 1 base at J, with 4 bases between the two ends. CDR3 DNA: TGTGCCAGCAGTTCTCAGAACACCGGGGAGCTGTTTTTT. This sequence encodes CASSSQNTGELFF.

This clonotype was seen ten or more times. The chain employs TRBV2 and TRBJ2-7; TRBD2 matches at 12 bases. Germline V CDR1 and CDR2: SNHLY, FYNNEI. Trimming cost V 6 bases and J 4 bases; bases outside gene matches: 4. CDR3 length: 14 amino acids. The CDR3 DNA reads as TGTGCCAGCAGGTCGACTAGCGGGGGTTACGAGCAGTACTTC. Translating gives CASRSTSGGYEQYF.

This chain connects TRBV18 to TRBJ2-7; 9 bases line up with TRBD1. The germline V gene has CDR1 KGHSH and CDR2 LQKENI. The V segment lost 3 bases and the J segment 3 bases; nucleotides outside the gene matches: 3. This CDR3 region has 14 residues. DNA of the CDR3: TGTGCCAGCTCACCCACAGGGGGCGTCTACGAGCAGTACGTC. Protein sequence: CASSPTGGVYEQYV.

The J gene is TRBJ2-1, the V gene TRBV10-3; D remains unclear. CDR1 and CDR2 (germline): ENHRY, SYGVKD. Trimming left V 4 bases short and J 6 bases short, with 16 bases between. The CDR3 is 15 amino acids. CDR3 sequence: CAISANAAGGNEQFF. CDR3 nucleotides: TGTGCCATCAGTGCTAACGCGGCAGGTGGCAATGAGCAGTTCTTC.

This chain uses TRBV7-2 with TRBJ2-5; 11 nucleotides agree with TRBD2. CDR3 length: 16 amino acids. The V gene's germline CDR1 is SGHTA and CDR2 FQGNSA. V lost 4 bases and J lost 5; bases outside the gene matches: 9. The CDR3 nucleotides read TGTGCCAGCAGCTCGGGGACTAGCGGCCTTGCTGAGACCCAGTACTTC. Its translation is CASSSGTSGLAETQYF.

A few counts support this clonotype. The rearrangement joins TRBV20-1 to TRBJ2-3, with 7 bases lining up with TRBD2. The V gene end was trimmed by 0 bases and the J gene end by 2 bases; junction bases not matched to a gene: 17. The CDR3 is 19 amino acids. Germline CDR1 and CDR2: DFQATT and SNEGSKA (reference sequence). This chain's CDR3 is CSARDSASGRSRYTDTQYF. CDR3 bases: TGCAGTGCTAGAGATTCGGCTAGCGGAAGATCAAGATACACAGATACGCAGTATTTT.

This clonotype has a handful of counts. For the CDR3, the DNA is TGCGCCAGCAGCCTTCGACAGGGGGTGAACACTGAAGCTTTCTTT. Its translation is CASSLRQGVNTEAFF. The chain couples TRBV5-1 to TRBJ1-1; 9 bases are a match to TRBD1. The J segment lost 0 bases and the V segment lost 4 bases, leaving 4 bases of the junction unmatched. CDR1 is SGHRS and CDR2 is YFSETQ in the germline V gene. CDR3 length: 15 residues.

About this clonotype: A read error may produce the germline difference seen at one junction end. The J gene is TRBJ1-2, the V gene TRBV27; D ambiguous. This CDR3 region has 12 residues. Germline V gene data show CDR1 as MNHEY and CDR2 as SMNVEV (reference sequence). CDR3 sequence: CASSSRTKGYNF. DNA of the CDR3: TGTGCCAGCAGTTCCAGGACCAAAGGCTACAACTTC.

This CDR3 reads CASSLAAGRGGYEQYF. In DNA, the CDR3 is TGTGCCAGCAGCTTAGCGGCAGGACGGGGGGGGTACGAGCAGTACTTC. This chain uses TRBV7-2 with TRBJ2-7, with 8 nucleotides matching TRBD2. CDR1 and CDR2 (germline): SGHTA, FQGNSA. The CDR3 has 16 residues. The trim removed 0 bases at V and 4 bases at J, leaving 8 bases unmatched.

This clonotype came up a few times. V is TRBV7-2 and J is TRBJ1-2; a weak D match, TRBD1 (6 bases). This CDR3 has 16 residues. Trimming cost V 6 bases and J 1 base, with 18 bases left between them. In germline, CDR1 is SGHTA, CDR2 FQGNSA. The CDR3 DNA follows: TGTGCCAGCAGGCCCCAGACAGGTGGTTTTAACTATGGCTACACCTTC. Translated, it gives CASRPQTGGFNYGYTF.

This clonotype was observed a handful of times. The chain is built from TRBV12-3 or TRBV12-4 and TRBJ1-1; D is uncertain. V was pared by 8 bases and J by 1 base, with 14 bases between. CDR3 length: 14 residues. The CDR3 loop reads CASSLGAWNTEAFF. For the CDR3, the DNA is TGTGCCAGCTCTTTAGGCGCATGGAACACTGAAGCTTTCTTT.

The chain links TRBV20-1 to TRBJ1-5; D gene uncertain. Germline assignment: CDR1 DFQATT and CDR2 SNEGSKA (reference sequence). V lost 2 bases, J lost 4 bases, and 15 bases lay in between. CDR3 size: 15 residues. As DNA, the CDR3 is TGCAGTGCTAGATCACCGGGTCGTGGGAATCAGCCCCAGCATTTT. This encodes CSARSPGRGNQPQHF.

This clonotype was detected a few times. This sequence joins TRBV15 and TRBJ2-1; unclear D gene. Germline V lookup: CDR1 LNHNV, CDR2 YYDKDF (reference sequence). V was shortened by 0 bases and J by 0 bases, with 3 bases between the two germline ends. The CDR3 sequence is 14 residues long. Written as DNA, the CDR3 is TGTGCCACCAGCAGAGATTACTCCTACAATGAGCAGTTCTTC. This codes for CATSRDYSYNEQFF.

This clonotype came up a few times. This chain links TRBV7-2 with TRBJ1-1, with D possibly TRBD1 on 5 matching bases. V lost 3 bases to trimming and J lost 2 bases, with 10 bases between them. CDR3 size: 14 residues. Germline V gene sequence: CDR1 SGHTA, CDR2 FQGNSA. The CDR3 DNA reads as TGTGCCAGCAGCTTCGCCAGGGAAAACACTGAAGCTTTCTTT. Its translation is CASSFARENTEAFF.